The clone carrying this TCR beta chain showed up many times. TCRdb re-called the 5' RACE reads through MiXCR, storing one row per CDR3 protein. The profile covers about 48,000 distinct CDR3 sequences, with approximately 9.4% appearing a single time and almost 8.5% taken by the ten largest. V dropped 0 bases and J dropped 6 bases, with 10 bases sitting between them. From germline, CDR1 is SGDLS and CDR2 YYNGEE. The CDR3 is made up of 13 amino acids. The sample originates from a study of early T cells in non-severe SARS-CoV-2 infection. Sequencing input: whole blood. This receptor was identified in an adult who was a healthcare worker with PCR-confirmed SARS-CoV-2 infection or an uninfected control (not recorded which). The chain recombines TRBV9 with TRBJ2-7; possible D gene TRBD2, 5 bases. The CDR3 protein is CASSVGTALEQYF. DNA for the CDR3: TGTGCCAGCAGCGTAGGGACTGCCCTCGAGCAGTACTTC.